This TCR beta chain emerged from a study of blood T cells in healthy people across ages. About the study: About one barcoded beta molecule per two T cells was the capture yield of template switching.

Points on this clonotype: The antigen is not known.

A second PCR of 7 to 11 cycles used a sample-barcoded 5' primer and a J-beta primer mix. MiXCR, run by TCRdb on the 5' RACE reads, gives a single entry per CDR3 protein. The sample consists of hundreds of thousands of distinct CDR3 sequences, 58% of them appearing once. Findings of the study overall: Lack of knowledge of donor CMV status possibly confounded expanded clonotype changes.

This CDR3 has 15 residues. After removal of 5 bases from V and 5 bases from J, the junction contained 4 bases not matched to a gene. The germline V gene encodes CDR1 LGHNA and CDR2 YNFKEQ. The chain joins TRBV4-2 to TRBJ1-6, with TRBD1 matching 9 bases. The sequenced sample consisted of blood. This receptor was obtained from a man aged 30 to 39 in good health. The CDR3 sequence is CASSRDRDNNSPLHF. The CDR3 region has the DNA TGTGCCAGCAGCAGGGACAGGGACAATAATTCACCCCTCCACTTT.